This T cell receptor beta chain was sequenced during a study of shared clonotypes between healthy human individuals. Several immunoSEQ plates received, in even portions, the genomic DNA of each subset. DNA at 150 to 200 ng, around 30,000 T cell genomes, went into sorted-subset replicate PCRs. Assay used: immunoSEQ multiplex PCR; TCRdb lists only in-frame clones, some missing. The repertoire holds fewer than 1 million clones, with 96% as singletons. Naivety among CD8 cells was defined by CD45RO negativity and positive CCR7 selection, thereby excluding terminally differentiated effector memory CD45RA+ cells. The clonotype comes from a man between 25 and 39 years old in good health. The source material was naive CD8+ T cells sorted from blood.

DNA of the CDR3: TGTGCCAGCAGCTCCGACAGGGGGCTCGTCACCGGGGAGCTGTTTTTT. Translating it yields CASSSDRGLVTGELFF. The chain uses TRBV7-9 and TRBJ2-2; 10 bases match TRBD1. The length of the CDR3 is 16 residues. Germline V gives CDR1 SEHNR, CDR2 FQNEAQ (reference sequence). The J segment lost 4 bases and the V segment lost 4 bases, leaving 6 bases of the junction unmatched.